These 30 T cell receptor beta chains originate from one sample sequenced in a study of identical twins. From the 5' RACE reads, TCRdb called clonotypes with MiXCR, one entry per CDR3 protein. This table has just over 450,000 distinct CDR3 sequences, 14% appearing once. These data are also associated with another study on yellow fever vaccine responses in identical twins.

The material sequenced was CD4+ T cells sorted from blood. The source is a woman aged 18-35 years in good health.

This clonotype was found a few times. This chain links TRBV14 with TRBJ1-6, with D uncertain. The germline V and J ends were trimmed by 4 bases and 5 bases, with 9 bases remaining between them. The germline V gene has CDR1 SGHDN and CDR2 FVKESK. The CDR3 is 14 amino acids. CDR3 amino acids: CASSPVRDNSPLHF. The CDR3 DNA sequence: TGTGCCAGCAGCCCGGTGAGAGATAATTCACCCCTCCACTTT.

Here the CDR3 reads CSAYRHTDTQYF. The CDR3 nucleotides are TGCAGTGCGTATCGGCACACAGATACGCAGTATTTT. This sequence joins TRBV20-1 and TRBJ2-3, with D unresolved. The CDR3 extends over 12 amino acids. Germline values: CDR1 DFQATT, CDR2 SNEGSKA (reference sequence). V lost 6 bases and J lost 2, with 9 bases in between.

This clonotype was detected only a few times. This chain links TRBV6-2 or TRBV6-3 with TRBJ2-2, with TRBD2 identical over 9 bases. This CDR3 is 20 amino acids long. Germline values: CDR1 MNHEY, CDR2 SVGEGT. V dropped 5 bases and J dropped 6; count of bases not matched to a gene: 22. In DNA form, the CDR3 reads TGTGCCAGCAGTCTGCCGCCAAGAGGGGGTAGCGGGAGAAAGGCCGGGGAGCTGTTTTTT. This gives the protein CASSLPPRGGSGRKAGELFF.

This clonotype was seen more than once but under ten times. The CDR3 loop is CASSRAGTSGSNFYEQYF. The CDR3 DNA sequence: TGCGCCAGCAGCCGAGCGGGGACTAGCGGGAGTAATTTCTACGAGCAGTACTTC. The V and J genes are TRBV5-1 and TRBJ2-7; TRBD2 agrees at 14 bases. The CDR3 is made up of 18 amino acids. Germline V gives CDR1 SGHRS, CDR2 YFSETQ. Trimming took 4 bases from V and 3 from J; bases not matched to a gene: 12.

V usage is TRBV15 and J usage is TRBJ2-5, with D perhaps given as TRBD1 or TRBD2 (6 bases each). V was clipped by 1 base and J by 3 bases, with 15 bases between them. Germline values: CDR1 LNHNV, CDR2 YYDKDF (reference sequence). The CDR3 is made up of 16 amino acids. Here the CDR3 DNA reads TGTGCCACCAGCAGAGCAACTGGGGGGCCGAAAGAGACCCAGTACTTC. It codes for CATSRATGGPKETQYF.

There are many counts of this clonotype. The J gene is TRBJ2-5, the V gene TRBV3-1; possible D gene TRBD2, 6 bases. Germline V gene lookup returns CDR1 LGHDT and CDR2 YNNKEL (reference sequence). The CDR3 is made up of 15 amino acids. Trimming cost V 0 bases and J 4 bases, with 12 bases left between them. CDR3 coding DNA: TGTGCCAGCAGCCAAGAAATCGGAGGGACAGAGACCCAGTACTTC. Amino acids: CASSQEIGGTETQYF.

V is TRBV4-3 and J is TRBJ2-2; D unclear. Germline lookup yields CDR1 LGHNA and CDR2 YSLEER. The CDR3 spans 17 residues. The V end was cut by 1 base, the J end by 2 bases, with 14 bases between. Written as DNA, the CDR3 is TGCGCCAGCAGCCAAGTCTCGTCGGATTATAACACCGGGGAGCTGTTTTTT. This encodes CASSQVSSDYNTGELFF.

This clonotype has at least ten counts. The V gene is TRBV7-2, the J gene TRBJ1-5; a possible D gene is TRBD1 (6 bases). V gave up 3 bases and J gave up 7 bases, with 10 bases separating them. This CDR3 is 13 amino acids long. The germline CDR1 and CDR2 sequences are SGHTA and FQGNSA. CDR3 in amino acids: CASSFRGSQPQHF. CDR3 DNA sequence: TGTGCCAGCAGCTTCAGGGGCAGCCAGCCCCAGCATTTT.

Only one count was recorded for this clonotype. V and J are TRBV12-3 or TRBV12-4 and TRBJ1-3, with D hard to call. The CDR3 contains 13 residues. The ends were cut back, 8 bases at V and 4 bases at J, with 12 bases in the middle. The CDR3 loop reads CASRWDPGNTIYF. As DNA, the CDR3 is TGTGCCAGCCGGTGGGATCCCGGAAACACCATATATTTT.

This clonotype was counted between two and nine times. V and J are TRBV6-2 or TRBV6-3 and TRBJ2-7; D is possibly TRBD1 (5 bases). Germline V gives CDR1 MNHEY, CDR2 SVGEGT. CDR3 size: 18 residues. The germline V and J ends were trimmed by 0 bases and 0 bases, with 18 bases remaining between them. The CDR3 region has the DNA TGTGCCAGCAGTTACTCGATTACAGGTCGGAGTAGCTCCTACGAGCAGTACTTC. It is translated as CASSYSITGRSSSYEQYF.

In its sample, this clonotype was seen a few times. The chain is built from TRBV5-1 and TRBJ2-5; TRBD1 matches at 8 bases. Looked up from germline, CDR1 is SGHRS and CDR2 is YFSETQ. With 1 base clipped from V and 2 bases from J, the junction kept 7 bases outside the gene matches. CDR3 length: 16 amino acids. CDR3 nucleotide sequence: TGCGCCAGCAGCTTGTTTTCGGGACAGGTACAAGAGACCCAGTACTTC. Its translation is CASSLFSGQVQETQYF.

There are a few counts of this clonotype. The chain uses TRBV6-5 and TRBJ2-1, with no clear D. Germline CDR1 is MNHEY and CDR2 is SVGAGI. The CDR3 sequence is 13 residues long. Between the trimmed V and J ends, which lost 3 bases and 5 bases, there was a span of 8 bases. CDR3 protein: CASSYSPHNEQFF. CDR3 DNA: TGTGCCAGCAGTTATAGTCCGCACAATGAGCAGTTCTTC.

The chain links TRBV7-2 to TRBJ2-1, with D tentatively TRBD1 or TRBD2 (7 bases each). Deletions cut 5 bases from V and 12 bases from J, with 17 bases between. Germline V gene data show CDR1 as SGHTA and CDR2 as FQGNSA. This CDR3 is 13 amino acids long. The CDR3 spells CASSETGTTGQFF. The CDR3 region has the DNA TGTGCCAGCAGCGAGACAGGGACTACCGGGCAGTTCTTC.

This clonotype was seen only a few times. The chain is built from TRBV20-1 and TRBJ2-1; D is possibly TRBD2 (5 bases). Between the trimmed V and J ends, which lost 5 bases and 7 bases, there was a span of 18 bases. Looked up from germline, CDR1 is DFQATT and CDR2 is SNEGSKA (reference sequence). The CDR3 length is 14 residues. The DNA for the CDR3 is TGCAGTGCTCTTCGGGGAAGTCTCGGGAATGAGCAGTTCTTC. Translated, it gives CSALRGSLGNEQFF.

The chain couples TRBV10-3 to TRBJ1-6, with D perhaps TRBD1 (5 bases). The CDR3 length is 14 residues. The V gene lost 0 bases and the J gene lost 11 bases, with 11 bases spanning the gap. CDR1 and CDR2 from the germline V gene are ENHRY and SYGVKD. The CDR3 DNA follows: TGTGCCATCAGTGAGTCATCAGGGAATCCACCCCTCCACTTT. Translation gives CAISESSGNPPLHF.

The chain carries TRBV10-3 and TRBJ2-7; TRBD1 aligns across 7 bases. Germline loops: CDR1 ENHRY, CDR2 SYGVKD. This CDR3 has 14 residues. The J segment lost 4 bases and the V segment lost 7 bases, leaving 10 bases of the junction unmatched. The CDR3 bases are TGTGCCATCAAGAGTACAGGGGAAGGGTACGAGCAGTACTTC. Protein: CAIKSTGEGYEQYF.

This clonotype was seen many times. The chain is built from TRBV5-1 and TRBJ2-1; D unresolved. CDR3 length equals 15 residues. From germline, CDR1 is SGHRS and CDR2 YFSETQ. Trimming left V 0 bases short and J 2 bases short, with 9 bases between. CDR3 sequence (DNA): TGCGCCAGCAGCTTGGCCAGGCTAACCTACAATGAGCAGTTCTTC. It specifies CASSLARLTYNEQFF. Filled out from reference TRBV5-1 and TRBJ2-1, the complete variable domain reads KAGVTQTPRYLIKTRGQQVTLSCSPISGHRSVSWYQQTPGQGLQFLFEYFSETQRNKGNFPGRFSGRQFSNSRSEMNVSTLELGDSALYLCASSLARLTYNEQFFGPGTRLTVL.

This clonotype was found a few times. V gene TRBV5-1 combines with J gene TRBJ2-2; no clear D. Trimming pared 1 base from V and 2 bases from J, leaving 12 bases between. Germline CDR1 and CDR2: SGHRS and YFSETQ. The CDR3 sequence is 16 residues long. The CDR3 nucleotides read TGCGCCAGCAGCTTGATTACAGTCTTAAACACCGGGGAGCTGTTTTTT. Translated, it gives CASSLITVLNTGELFF.

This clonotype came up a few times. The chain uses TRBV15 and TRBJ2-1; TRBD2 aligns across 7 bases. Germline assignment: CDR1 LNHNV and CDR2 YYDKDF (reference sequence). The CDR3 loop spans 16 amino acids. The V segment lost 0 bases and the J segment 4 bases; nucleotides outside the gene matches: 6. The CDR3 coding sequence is TGTGCCACCAGCAGAGATGGTACTAGCGAATACAATGAGCAGTTCTTC. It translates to CATSRDGTSEYNEQFF.

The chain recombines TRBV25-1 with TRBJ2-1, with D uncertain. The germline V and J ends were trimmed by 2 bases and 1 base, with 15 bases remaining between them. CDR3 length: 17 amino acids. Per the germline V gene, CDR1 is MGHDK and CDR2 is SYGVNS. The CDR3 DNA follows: TGTGCCAGCAGTGAAGTGGTAGGGCTGGGGTCCTACAATGAGCAGTTCTTC. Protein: CASSEVVGLGSYNEQFF.

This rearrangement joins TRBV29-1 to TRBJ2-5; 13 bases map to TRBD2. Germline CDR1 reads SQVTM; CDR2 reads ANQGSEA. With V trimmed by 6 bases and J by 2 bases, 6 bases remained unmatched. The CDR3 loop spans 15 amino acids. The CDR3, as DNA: TGCAGCGTAAGAAGGACTAGCGGGAGTCAAGAGACCCAGTACTTC. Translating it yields CSVRRTSGSQETQYF. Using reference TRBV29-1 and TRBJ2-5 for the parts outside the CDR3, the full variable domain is SAVISQKPSRDICQRGTSLTIQCQVDSQVTMMFWYRQQPGQSLTLIATANQGSEATYESGFVIDKFPISRPNLTFSTLTVSNMSPEDSSIYLCSVRRTSGSQETQYFGPGTRLLVL.

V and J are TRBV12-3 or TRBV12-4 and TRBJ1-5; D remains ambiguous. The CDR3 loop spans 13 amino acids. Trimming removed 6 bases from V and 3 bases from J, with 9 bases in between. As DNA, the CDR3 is TGTGCCAGCAGAGCGGACTACAATCAGCCCCAGCATTTT. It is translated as CASRADYNQPQHF.

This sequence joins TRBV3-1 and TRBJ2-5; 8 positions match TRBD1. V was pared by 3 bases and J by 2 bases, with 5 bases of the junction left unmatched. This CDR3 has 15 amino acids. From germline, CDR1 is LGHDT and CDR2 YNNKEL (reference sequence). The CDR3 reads CASSQRDRRQETQYF. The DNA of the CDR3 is TGTGCCAGCAGCCAGCGGGACAGGAGACAAGAGACCCAGTACTTC.

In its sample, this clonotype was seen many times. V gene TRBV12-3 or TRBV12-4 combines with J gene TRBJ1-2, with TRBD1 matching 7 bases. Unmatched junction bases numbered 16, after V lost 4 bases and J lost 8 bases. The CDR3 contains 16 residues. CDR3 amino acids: CASSSVPQGPGEGYTF. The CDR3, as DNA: TGTGCCAGCAGTTCCGTCCCACAGGGGCCGGGTGAGGGCTACACCTTC.

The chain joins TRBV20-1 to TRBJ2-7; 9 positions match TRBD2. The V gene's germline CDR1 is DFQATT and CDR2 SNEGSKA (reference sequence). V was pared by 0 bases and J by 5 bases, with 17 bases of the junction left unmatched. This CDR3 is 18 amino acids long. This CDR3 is CSARDGLAGATPTHEQYF. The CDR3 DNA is TGCAGTGCTAGAGATGGGTTAGCGGGAGCCACCCCCACCCACGAGCAGTACTTC.

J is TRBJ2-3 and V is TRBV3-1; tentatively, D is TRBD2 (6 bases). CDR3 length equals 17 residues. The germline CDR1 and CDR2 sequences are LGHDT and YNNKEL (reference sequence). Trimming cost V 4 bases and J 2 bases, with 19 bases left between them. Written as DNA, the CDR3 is TGTGCCAGCAGCCCCCGGTTCGCGGGGACTCTCACAGATACGCAGTATTTT. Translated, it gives CASSPRFAGTLTDTQYF.

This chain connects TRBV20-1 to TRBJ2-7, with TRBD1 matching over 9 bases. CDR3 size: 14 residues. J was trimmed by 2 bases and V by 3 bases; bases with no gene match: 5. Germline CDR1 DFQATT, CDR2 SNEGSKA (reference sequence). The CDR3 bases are TGCAGTGCTAGCAAGGACAGGGGAACCTACGAGCAGTACTTC. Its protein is CSASKDRGTYEQYF.

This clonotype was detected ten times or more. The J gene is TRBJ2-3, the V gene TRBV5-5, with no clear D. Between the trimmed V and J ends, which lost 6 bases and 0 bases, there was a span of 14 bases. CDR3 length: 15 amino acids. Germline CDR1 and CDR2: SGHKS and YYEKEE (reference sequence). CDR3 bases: TGTGCCAGCACCCAGACCGAACCTAGCACAGATACGCAGTATTTT. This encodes CASTQTEPSTDTQYF. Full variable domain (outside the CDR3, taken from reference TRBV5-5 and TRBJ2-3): DAGVTQSPTHLIKTRGQQVTLRCSPISGHKSVSWYQQVLGQGPQFIFQYYEKEERGRGNFPDRFSARQFPNYSSELNVNALLLGDSALYLCASTQTEPSTDTQYFGPGTRLTVL.

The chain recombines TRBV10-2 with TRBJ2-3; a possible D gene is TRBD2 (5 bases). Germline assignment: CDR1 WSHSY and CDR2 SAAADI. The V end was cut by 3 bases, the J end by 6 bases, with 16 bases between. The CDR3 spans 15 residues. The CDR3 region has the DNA TGCGCCAGCAGTGAACCCGGAATCCGGAGGGATACGCAGTATTTT. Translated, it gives CASSEPGIRRDTQYF.

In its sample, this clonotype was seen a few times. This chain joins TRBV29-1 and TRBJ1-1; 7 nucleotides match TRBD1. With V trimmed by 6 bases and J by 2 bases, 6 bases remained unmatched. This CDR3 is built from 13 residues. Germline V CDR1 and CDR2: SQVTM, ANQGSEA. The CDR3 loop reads CSVRQGGNTEAFF. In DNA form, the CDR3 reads TGCAGCGTCCGACAGGGAGGAAACACTGAAGCTTTCTTT.